Listed below are T cell receptor beta chains from one sample, sequenced in a study of human T cells and chemical hapten exposure. TCRdb passed the RACE reads through MiXCR, listing each CDR3 protein once. The sample consists of approximately 80,000 distinct CDR3 sequences, approximately 14% of them appearing once. Sequenced material: whole blood, taken in connection with sensitization to the hapten diphenylcyclopropenone (DPC). These receptors came from a woman aged 50 to 60 with alopecia areata. Some clones in this sample may be carry-over from other donors' samples. CDR3s include the opening cysteine and the closing phenylalanine or tryptophan. A D gene is named only where the DNA matches it firmly. A row's size may be missing; if present it is once, few, many or a size class.

V gene	J gene	clone size	D gene	CDR3 DNA	CDR3 protein
TRBV6-2/TRBV6-3	TRBJ2-1	NA	NA	TGTGCCAGCAAATCCCCCGACAGCAGATCCCCCAGTTCCGGTGAGCAGTTCTTC	CASKSPDSRSPSSGEQFF
TRBV10-3	TRBJ2-1	few	TRBD1	TGTGCCATCAGAGGGACAGGGGGCGAGCAGTTCTTC	CAIRGTGGEQFF
TRBV20-1	TRBJ1-5	NA	NA	TGCAGTGCTAGGAACAGACTTAGCAATCAGCCCCAGCATTTT	CSARNRLSNQPQHF
TRBV28	TRBJ1-6	NA	NA	TGTGCCAGCAGTCCACGGAGCAAGGTAGATCCCCTCCACTTT	CASSPRSKVDPLHF
TRBV7-2	TRBJ2-2	NA	NA	TGTGCCAGCAGAGCGGGACAGCATATCACCGGGGAGCTGTTTTTT	CASRAGQHITGELFF
TRBV7-9	TRBJ1-1	few	NA	TGTGCCAGCAGCCCCAAAAGCACTGAAGCTTTCTTT	CASSPKSTEAFF
TRBV18	TRBJ2-5	NA	NA	TGTGCCAGCTCACCAACTGAAGAGACCCAGTACTTC	CASSPTEETQYF
TRBV12-3/TRBV12-4	TRBJ2-1	few	NA	TGTGCCAGCAGTTTATCATTCTACTCCTACAATGAGCAGTTCTTC	CASSLSFYSYNEQFF
TRBV4-3	TRBJ2-3	few	NA	TGCGCCAGCAGCGCGCGGGGAGACCTTGGGGATACGCAGTATTTT	CASSARGDLGDTQYF
TRBV20-1	TRBJ2-1	NA	TRBD2	TGCAGTGCTAAACCGGGACTAGCGGGAGAAAAAGGGTCCTACAATGAGCAGTTCTTC	CSAKPGLAGEKGSYNEQFF
TRBV28	TRBJ2-2	NA	NA	TGTGCCAGCACCGAATCCCCAGGGCTGAACACCGGGGAGCTGTTTTTT	CASTESPGLNTGELFF
TRBV18	TRBJ2-7	few	NA	TGTGCCAGCTCCTCGGGACTTCTGTTTGGAGAGCAGTACTTC	CASSSGLLFGEQYF
TRBV20-1	TRBJ1-5	NA	NA	TGCAGTGCTCTTCGGGACACTATTAGCAATCAGCCCCAGCATTTT	CSALRDTISNQPQHF
TRBV18	TRBJ2-7	few	TRBD1	TGTGCCAGCTCAGCGGACAGGGGAGGACCAAACGAGCAGTACTTC	CASSADRGGPNEQYF
TRBV12-5	TRBJ2-1	NA	TRBD2	TGTGCTAGTGGTTTGGTAAGCGGGAGTATTTATGAGCAGTTCTTC	CASGLVSGSIYEQFF
TRBV29-1	TRBJ2-3	NA	NA	TGCAGCGCCCCCGACAGTTTCACAGATACGCAGTATTTT	CSAPDSFTDTQYF
TRBV7-8	TRBJ1-1	many	NA	TGTGCCAGCAGCTTAGCTCGCAGGAACACTGAAGCTTTCTTT	CASSLARRNTEAFF
TRBV10-2	TRBJ2-7	few	TRBD1	TGCGCCAGCAGTATGGGCAGGGGGAACGAGCAGTACTTC	CASSMGRGNEQYF
TRBV29-1	TRBJ1-3	few	NA	TGCAGCGTTGAATGGGCCTCTGGAAACACCATATATTTT	CSVEWASGNTIYF
TRBV19	TRBJ2-1	few	TRBD2	TGTGCCAGTAGTAGGGTGACTAGCGGGAGGGCCTATGAGCAGTTCTTC	CASSRVTSGRAYEQFF
TRBV20-1	TRBJ2-7	few	TRBD1	TGCAGTGGGCAGGGGGTTGAAGAGCAGTACTTC	CSGQGVEEQYF
TRBV20-1	TRBJ1-2	many	TRBD1	TGCAGTGCTCCATGGACAGGGAAGATTGGCTACACCTTC	CSAPWTGKIGYTF
TRBV29-1	TRBJ1-5	few	NA	TGCAGCGTGCCCGGGCAGGGGCTCAATCAGCCCCAGCATTTT	CSVPGQGLNQPQHF
TRBV5-8	TRBJ1-5	NA	NA	TGTGCCAGCAGCTTGGCCTTGTCGGGACAGCCCCAGCATTTT	CASSLALSGQPQHF
TRBV20-1	TRBJ2-3	NA	NA	TGCAGTGCTAGATCCCCGTGGGGCACAGATACGCAGTATTTT	CSARSPWGTDTQYF
TRBV28	TRBJ1-1	NA	TRBD1	TGTGCCAGCAAAGGGACAGGGATTACTGAAGCTTTCTTT	CASKGTGITEAFF
TRBV6-1	TRBJ1-5	few	NA	TGTGCCAGCAGGGCGGGAGGACAGAGCAATCAGCCCCAGCATTTT	CASRAGGQSNQPQHF
TRBV7-2	TRBJ2-2	few	NA	TGTGCCAGCAGCCCCGTGAGAGGGAACACCGGGGAGCTGTTTTTT	CASSPVRGNTGELFF
TRBV5-1	TRBJ1-1	NA	NA	TGCGCCAGCTCCCTGGGGACGGGCACTGAAGCTTTCTTT	CASSLGTGTEAFF
TRBV20-1	TRBJ1-1	NA	NA	TGCAGCCGACTAGATTTGAACACTGAAGCTTTCTTT	CSRLDLNTEAFF
TRBV6-2/TRBV6-3	TRBJ2-1	many	TRBD2	TGTGCCAGCAGCCGACTAGCGGGAGCATACAATGAGCAGTTCTTC	CASSRLAGAYNEQFF
TRBV11-2	TRBJ2-3	NA	NA	TGTGCCAGCAGCTTAGATCTGCCCCCGGATACGCAGTATTTT	CASSLDLPPDTQYF
TRBV7-2	TRBJ2-1	NA	TRBD2	TGTGCCAGCAGCTCGGGACTAGCATTGGGGAATGAGCAGTTCTTC	CASSSGLALGNEQFF
TRBV6-2/TRBV6-3	TRBJ2-7	few	NA	TGTGCCAGCAGCTTAGGGGCACGACAGTACTTC	CASSLGARQYF
TRBV12-3/TRBV12-4	TRBJ1-1	many	NA	TGTGCCAGCAGTTCTACAGGATCGAACACTGAAGCTTTCTTT	CASSSTGSNTEAFF
TRBV28	TRBJ2-2	few	NA	TGTGCCAGCAGTTTCGGCAGAAAATCCCCTCAGTACACCGGGGAGCTGTTTTTT	CASSFGRKSPQYTGELFF
TRBV29-1	TRBJ2-1	few	NA	TGCAGCGCGGGACGGTACAATGAGCAGTTCTTC	CSAGRYNEQFF
TRBV19	TRBJ2-4	few	NA	TGTGCCAGTAGAACGGACAGTTCCGGGCTAGCCAAAAACATTCAGTACTTC	CASRTDSSGLAKNIQYF
TRBV25-1	TRBJ2-7	few	TRBD2	TGTGCCAGCGCGGGGGACGACGAGCAGTACTTC	CASAGDDEQYF